This TCR beta chain was documented in a study of blood T cell repertoires in COVID-19. Study summary: Acute-phase and convalescent COVID-19 samples originated in the United States, Italy and Spain.

The V gene's germline CDR1 is SEHNR and CDR2 FQNEAQ (reference sequence). The V and J ends lost 3 bases and 0 bases, in that order; junction bases with no gene match: 7. The CDR3 is 18 amino acids. In the authors' methods: How many nucleated cells were present was estimated from reference gene primer amplification. The repertoire was sequenced with immunoSEQ multiplex PCR; TCRdb's copy has only in-frame clones and lacks some. That table supplies the V and J calls and clone size; D and trimming were determined from the DNA. The table has some 200,000 clones, approximately 78% seen once. The origin of this receptor is a woman of 80 years or more with acute or convalescent COVID-19. Sequenced material: peripheral blood. The chain is built from TRBV7-9 and TRBJ1-4; 10 bases are shared with TRBD1. CDR3 nucleotide sequence: TGTGCCAGCAGCTTCGGGACAGGGGTTATCGCAACTAATGAAAAACTGTTTTTT. This encodes CASSFGTGVIATNEKLFF. The full variable domain, completed using reference TRBV7-9 and TRBJ1-4, is DTGVSQNPRHKITKRGQNVTFRCDPISEHNRLYWYRQTLGQGPEFLTYFQNEAQLEKSRLLSDRFSAERPKGSFSTLEIQRTEQGDSAMYLCASSFGTGVIATNEKLFFGSGTQLSVL.